The clone carrying this T cell receptor (beta chain) has just a few counts. Clones were read by immunoSEQ multiplex PCR, and TCRdb kept only the in-frame ones, dropping some. The table shows approximately 100,000 clones, with around 84% occurring only once. CDR1 is LGHDT and CDR2 is YNNKEL in the germline V gene (reference sequence). The ends were cut back, 1 base at V and 6 bases at J, with 9 bases in the middle. CDR3 size: 13 residues. The data stem from a study of blood T cell repertoires in COVID-19. The chain employs TRBV3-1 (or the pseudogene TRBV3-2) and TRBJ1-1; D not certain. This receptor was obtained from a man aged 55 to 70 with acute or convalescent COVID-19. Sequenced material: peripheral blood. CDR3 sequence: CASSQVQVSEAFF. As DNA, the CDR3 is TGTGCCAGCAGCCAAGTGCAGGTTTCTGAAGCTTTCTTT.